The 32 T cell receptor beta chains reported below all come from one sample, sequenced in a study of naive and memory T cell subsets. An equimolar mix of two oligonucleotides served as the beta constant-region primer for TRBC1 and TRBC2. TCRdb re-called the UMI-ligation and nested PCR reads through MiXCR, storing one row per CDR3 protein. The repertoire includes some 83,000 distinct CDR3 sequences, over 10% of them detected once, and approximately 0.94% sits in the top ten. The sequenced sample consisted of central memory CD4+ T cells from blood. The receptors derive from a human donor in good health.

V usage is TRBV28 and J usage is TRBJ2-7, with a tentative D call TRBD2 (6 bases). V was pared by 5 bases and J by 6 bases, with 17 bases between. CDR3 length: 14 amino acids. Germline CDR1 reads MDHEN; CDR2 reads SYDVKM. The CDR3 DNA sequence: TGTGCCAGCAGTGAGATGAATGTTAGCGGCGAGCAGTACTTC. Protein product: CASSEMNVSGEQYF.

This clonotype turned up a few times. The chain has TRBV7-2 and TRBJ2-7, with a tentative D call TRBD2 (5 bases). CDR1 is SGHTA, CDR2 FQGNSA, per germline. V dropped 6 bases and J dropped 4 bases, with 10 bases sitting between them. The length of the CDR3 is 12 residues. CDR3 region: CASRSGGYEQYF. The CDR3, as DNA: TGTGCCAGCAGGTCCGGAGGATACGAGCAGTACTTC.

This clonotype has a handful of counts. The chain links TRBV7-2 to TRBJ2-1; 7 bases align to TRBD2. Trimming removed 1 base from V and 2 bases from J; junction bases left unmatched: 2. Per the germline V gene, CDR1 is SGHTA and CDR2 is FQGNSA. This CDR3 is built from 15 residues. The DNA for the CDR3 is TGTGCCAGCAGCTTAGAAGCGGGACCCTACAATGAGCAGTTCTTC. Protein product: CASSLEAGPYNEQFF.

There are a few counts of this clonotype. Written as DNA, the CDR3 is TGCAGTGCCCAAGCGGGACAGGGCTACGAGCAGTACTTC. Amino acid sequence: CSAQAGQGYEQYF. The V gene is TRBV20-1, the J gene TRBJ2-7; the match to TRBD1 covers 9 bases. The trim removed 6 bases at V and 3 bases at J, leaving 6 bases unmatched. Looked up from germline, CDR1 is DFQATT and CDR2 is SNEGSKA (reference sequence). The CDR3 has 13 residues.

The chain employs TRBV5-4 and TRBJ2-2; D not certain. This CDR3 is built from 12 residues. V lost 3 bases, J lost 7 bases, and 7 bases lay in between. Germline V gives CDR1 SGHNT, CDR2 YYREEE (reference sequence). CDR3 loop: CASSWALGELFF. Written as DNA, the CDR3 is TGTGCCAGCAGCTGGGCCCTCGGGGAGCTGTTTTTT. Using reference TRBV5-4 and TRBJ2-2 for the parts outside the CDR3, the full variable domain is ETGVTQSPTHLIKTRGQQVTLRCSSQSGHNTVSWYQQALGQGPQFIFQYYREEENGRGNFPPRFSGLQFPNYSSELNVNALELDDSALYLCASSWALGELFFGEGSRLTVL.

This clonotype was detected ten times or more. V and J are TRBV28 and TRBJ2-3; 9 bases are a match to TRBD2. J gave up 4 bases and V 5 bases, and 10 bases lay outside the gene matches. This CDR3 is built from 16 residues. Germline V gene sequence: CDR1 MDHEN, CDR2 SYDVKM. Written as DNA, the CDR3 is TGTGCCAGCAGTCTGGGGAGTAGCGGGAGCGCAGATACGCAGTATTTT. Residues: CASSLGSSGSADTQYF.

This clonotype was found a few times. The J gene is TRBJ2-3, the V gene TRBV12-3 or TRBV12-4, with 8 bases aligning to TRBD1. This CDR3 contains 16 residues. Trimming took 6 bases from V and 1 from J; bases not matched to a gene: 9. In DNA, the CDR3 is TGTGCCAGCAGCAATCCGGGACAGGCCCGCACAGATACGCAGTATTTT. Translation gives CASSNPGQARTDTQYF.

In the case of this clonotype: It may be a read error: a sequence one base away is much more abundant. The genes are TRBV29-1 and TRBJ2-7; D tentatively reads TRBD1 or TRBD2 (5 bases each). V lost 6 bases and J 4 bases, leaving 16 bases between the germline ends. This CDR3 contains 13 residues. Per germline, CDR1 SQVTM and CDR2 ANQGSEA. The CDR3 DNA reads TGCAGCGTAGCCGGGGCTGAGTCTTACGAGCAGTACTTC. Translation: CSVAGAESYEQYF.

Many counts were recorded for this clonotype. The CDR3 reads CATSRDRLRGRTNTGELFF. The CDR3 DNA reads as TGTGCCACCAGCAGAGATCGGTTGAGAGGCCGAACGAACACCGGGGAGCTGTTTTTT. V and J are TRBV15 and TRBJ2-2; D gene ambiguous. The V end was cut by 0 bases, the J end by 0 bases, with 17 bases between. Germline assignment: CDR1 LNHNV and CDR2 YYDKDF (reference sequence). CDR3 length: 19 residues. The full variable domain, completed using reference TRBV15 and TRBJ2-2, is DAMVIQNPRYQVTQFGKPVTLSCSQTLNHNVMYWYQQKSSQAPKLLFHYYDKDFNNEADTPDNFQSRRPNTSFCFLDIRSPGLGDTAMYLCATSRDRLRGRTNTGELFFGEGSRLTVL.

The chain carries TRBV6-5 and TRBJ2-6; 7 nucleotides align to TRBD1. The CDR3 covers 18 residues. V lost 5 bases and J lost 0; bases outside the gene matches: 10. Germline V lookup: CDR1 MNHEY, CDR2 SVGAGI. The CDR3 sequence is CASSPGTVLFSGANVLTF. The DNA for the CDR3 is TGTGCCAGCAGTCCGGGGACAGTTCTCTTCTCTGGGGCCAACGTCCTGACTTTC.

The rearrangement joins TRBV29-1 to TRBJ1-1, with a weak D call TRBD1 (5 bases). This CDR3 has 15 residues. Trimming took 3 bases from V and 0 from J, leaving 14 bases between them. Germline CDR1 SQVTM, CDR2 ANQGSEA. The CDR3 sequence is CSVEGGTDMNTEAFF. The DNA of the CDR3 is TGCAGCGTTGAGGGGGGGACCGACATGAACACTGAAGCTTTCTTT.

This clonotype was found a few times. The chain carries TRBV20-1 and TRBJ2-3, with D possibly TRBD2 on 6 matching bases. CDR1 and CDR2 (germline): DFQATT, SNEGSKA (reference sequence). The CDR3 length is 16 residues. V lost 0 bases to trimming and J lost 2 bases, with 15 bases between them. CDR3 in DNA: TGCAGTGCTAGAGATCCCCCGGGAGCTACCACAGATACGCAGTATTTT. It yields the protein CSARDPPGATTDTQYF.

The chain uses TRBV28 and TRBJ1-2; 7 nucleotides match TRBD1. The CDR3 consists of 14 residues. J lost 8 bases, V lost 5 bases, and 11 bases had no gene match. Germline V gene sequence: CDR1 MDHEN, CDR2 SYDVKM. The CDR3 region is CASSGGRQGRGYTF. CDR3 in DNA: TGTGCCAGCAGTGGCGGGAGACAGGGAAGGGGCTACACCTTC.

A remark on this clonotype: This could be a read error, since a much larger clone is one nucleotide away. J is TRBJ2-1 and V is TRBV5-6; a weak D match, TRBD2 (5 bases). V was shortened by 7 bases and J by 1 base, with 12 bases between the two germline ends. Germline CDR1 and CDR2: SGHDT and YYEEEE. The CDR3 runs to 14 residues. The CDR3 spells CASVRVRSYNEQFF. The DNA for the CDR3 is TGTGCCAGCGTGCGGGTTAGGTCCTACAATGAGCAGTTCTTC.

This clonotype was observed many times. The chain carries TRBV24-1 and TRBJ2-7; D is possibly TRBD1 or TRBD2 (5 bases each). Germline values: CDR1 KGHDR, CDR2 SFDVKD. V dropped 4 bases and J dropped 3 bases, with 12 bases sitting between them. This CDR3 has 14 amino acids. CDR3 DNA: TGTGCCACCAGTGAAGCCGGGACCGTCTACGAGCAGTACTTC. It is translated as CATSEAGTVYEQYF.

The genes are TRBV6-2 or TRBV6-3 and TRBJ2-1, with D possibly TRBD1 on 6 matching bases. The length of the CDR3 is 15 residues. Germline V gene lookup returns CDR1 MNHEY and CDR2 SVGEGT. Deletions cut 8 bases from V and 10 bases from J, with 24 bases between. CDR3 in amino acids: CASGWGHQGFAEQFF. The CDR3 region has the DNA TGTGCCAGCGGCTGGGGGCACCAGGGCTTCGCGGAGCAGTTCTTC.

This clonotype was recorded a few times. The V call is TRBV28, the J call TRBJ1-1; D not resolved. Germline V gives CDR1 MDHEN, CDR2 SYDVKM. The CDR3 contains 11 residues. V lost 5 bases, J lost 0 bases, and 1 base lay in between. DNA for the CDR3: TGTGCCAGCAGTATGAACACTGAAGCTTTCTTT. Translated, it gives CASSMNTEAFF.

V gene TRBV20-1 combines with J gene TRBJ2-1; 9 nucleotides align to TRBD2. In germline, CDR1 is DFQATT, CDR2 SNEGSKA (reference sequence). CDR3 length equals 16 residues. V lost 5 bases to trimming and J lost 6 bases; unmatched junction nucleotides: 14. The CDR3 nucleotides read TGCAGTGCTCCCGATCCCAGCGGGAGGTTCCCCAATGAGCAGTTCTTC. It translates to CSAPDPSGRFPNEQFF.

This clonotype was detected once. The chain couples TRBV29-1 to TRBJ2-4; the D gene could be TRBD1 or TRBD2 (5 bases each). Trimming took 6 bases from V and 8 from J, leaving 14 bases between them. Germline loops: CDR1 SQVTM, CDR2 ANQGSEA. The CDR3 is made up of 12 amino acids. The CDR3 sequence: CSVAVGDDIQYF. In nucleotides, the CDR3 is TGCAGCGTGGCAGTCGGGGACGACATTCAGTACTTC.

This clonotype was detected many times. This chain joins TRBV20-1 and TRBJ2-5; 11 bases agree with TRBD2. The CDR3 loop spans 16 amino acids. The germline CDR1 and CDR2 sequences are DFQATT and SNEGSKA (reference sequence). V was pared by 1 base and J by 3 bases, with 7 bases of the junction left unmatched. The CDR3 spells CSARGSLAGGEETQYF. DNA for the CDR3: TGCAGTGCTAGAGGCTCCCTAGCGGGAGGAGAAGAGACCCAGTACTTC.

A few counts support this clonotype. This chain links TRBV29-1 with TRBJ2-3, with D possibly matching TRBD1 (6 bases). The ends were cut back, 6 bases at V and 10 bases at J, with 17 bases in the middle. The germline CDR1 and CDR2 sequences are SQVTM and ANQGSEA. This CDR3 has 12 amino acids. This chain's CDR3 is CSVLPTGTSQYF. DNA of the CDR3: TGCAGCGTCCTACCCACCGGGACATCGCAGTATTTT.

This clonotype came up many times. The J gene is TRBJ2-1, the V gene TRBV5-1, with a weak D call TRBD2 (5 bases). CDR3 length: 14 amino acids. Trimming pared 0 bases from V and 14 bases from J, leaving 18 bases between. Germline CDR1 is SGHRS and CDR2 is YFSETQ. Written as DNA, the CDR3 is TGCGCCAGCAGCTTGGATGGTAGCGTCGGGTCGGAGTTCTTC. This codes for CASSLDGSVGSEFF.

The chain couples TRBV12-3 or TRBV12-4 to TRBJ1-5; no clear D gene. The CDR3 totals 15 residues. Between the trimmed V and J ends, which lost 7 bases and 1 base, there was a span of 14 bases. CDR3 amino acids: CASTPTHPSNQPQHF. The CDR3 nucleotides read TGTGCCAGCACTCCCACTCACCCGAGCAATCAGCCCCAGCATTTT.

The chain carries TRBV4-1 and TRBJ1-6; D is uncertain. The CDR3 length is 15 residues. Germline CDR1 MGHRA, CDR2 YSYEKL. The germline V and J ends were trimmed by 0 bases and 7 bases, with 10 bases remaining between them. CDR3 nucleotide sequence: TGCGCCAGCAGCCAAGAGTCATTCAGCAATTCACCCCTCCACTTT. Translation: CASSQESFSNSPLHF.

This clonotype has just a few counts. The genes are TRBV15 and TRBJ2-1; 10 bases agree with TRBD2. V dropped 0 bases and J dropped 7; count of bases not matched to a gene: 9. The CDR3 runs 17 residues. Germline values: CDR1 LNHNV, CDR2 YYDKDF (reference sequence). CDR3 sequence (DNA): TGTGCCACCAGCAGAGACTTAGTAGCGGGAGGTCAAAATGAGCAGTTCTTC. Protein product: CATSRDLVAGGQNEQFF.

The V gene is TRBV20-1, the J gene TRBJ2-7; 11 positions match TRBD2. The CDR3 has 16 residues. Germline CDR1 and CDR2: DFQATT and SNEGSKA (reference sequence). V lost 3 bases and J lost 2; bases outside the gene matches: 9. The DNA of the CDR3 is TGCAGTGCTAGTCGTACTAGCGGGAGAAAAACCTACGAGCAGTACTTC. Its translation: CSASRTSGRKTYEQYF.

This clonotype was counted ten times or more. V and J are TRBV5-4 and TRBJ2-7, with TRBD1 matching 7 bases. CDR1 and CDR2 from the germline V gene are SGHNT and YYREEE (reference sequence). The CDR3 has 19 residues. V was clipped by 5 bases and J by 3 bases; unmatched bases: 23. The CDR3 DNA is TGTGCCAGCAGTCAGAATACAGGGGATAGGCTGCCTCCTATCTACGAGCAGTACTTC. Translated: CASSQNTGDRLPPIYEQYF. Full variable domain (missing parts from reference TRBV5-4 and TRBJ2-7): ETGVTQSPTHLIKTRGQQVTLRCSSQSGHNTVSWYQQALGQGPQFIFQYYREEENGRGNFPPRFSGLQFPNYSSELNVNALELDDSALYLCASSQNTGDRLPPIYEQYFGPGTRLTVT.

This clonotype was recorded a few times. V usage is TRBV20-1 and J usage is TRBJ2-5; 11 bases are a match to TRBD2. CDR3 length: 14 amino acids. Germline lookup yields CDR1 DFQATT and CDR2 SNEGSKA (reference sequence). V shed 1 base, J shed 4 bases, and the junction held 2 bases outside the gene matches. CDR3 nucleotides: TGCAGTGCTAGAGTCGGGACTAGCGGAGAGACCCAGTACTTC. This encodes CSARVGTSGETQYF.

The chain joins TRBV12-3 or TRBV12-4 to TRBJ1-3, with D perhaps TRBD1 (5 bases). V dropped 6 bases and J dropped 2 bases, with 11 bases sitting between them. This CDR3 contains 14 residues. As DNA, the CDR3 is TGTGCCAGCAGCCGGGGGGGTACTGGAAACACCATATATTTT. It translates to CASSRGGTGNTIYF.

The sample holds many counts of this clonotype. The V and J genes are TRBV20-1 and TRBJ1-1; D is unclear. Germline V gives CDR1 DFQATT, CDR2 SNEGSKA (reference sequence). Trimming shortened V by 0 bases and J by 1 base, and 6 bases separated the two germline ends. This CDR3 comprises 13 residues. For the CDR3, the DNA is TGCAGTGCTAGAGAGTCAGCGAACACTGAAGCTTTCTTT. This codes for CSARESANTEAFF.

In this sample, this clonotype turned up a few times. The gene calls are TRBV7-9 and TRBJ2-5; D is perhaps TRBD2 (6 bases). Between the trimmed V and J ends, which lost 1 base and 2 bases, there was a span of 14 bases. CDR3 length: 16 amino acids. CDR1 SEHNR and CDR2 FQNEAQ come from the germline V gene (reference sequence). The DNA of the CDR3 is TGTGCCAGCAGCTTAGGCTCGACTAGAGTTCAAGAGACCCAGTACTTC. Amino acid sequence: CASSLGSTRVQETQYF.

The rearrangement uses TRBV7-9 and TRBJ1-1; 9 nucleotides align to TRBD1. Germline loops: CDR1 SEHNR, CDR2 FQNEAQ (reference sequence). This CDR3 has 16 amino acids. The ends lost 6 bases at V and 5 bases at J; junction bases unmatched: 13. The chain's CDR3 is CASRLQGASRRTEAFF. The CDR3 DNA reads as TGTGCCAGCAGATTACAGGGGGCGAGTAGAAGGACTGAAGCTTTCTTT. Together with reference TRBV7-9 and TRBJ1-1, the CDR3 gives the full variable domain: DTGVSQNPRHKITKRGQNVTFRCDPISEHNRLYWYRQTLGQGPEFLTYFQNEAQLEKSRLLSDRFSAERPKGSFSTLEIQRTEQGDSAMYLCASRLQGASRRTEAFFGQGTRLTVV.